This T cell receptor beta chain was sequenced for a study of CD8 T cells in ankylosing spondylitis (dated by TCRdb to the late 2010s). Broadly, across the study: T cell receptor beta repertoires were profiled in healthy donors and ankylosing spondylitis patients so that disease-linked TCR variants could be found. Peripheral blood samples were taken, and synovial fluid was additionally collected from ankylosing spondylitis patients. The full study cohort comprised 25 or so ankylosing spondylitis patients and about 110 healthy donors.

From V the trimming removes 3 bases and from J it removes 1 base, while the gene matches leave 3 bases of the junction unaccounted for. Inclusive of the bounding cysteine and phenylalanine, the CDR3 is 15 residues long. Only the CDR3 region is kept as DNA, spanning 45 bases read in frame from base 1. CDR1 and CDR2, looked up from the germline V gene, are SGDLS and YYNGEE. This clonotype was seen ten or more times. It lacks a known antigen. No base-level quality is on record; no much larger clone is a single base apart. Points the paper makes about the study in general: In peripheral blood, the disease-linked clones were found at relatively low frequencies and had a CD8+ phenotype. Some motif variants were previously reported in synovial fluid and blood of reactive arthritis patients, suggesting common disease-initiation mechanisms. Blood from ankylosing spondylitis patients appeared to be characterized by a TCR beta motif made up of under 10 highly homologous amino acid variants. The disease-linked clones were reported as significantly enriched in matched synovial fluid samples from ankylosing spondylitis patients.

The instrument was an Illumina HiSeq 2500. TCR beta libraries were prepared by quantitative 5'-RACE with molecular barcodes. The authors processed their data as follows. To identify disease-linked TCR variants, a new computational method was used, one built on a probabilistic model of VDJ rearrangement. The raw public data were reprocessed by TCRdb itself: fastp quality trimming at Q25, MiXCR clonotype calling, in-frame beta chains only. Entries are consolidated by CDR3 protein sequence, retaining the most common genes and DNA. The V and J calls follow TCRdb's processing rather than the paper's. This sample holds 200,000 to 250,000 distinct CDR3 sequences; more than 25% were observed only once. 4% to 5% of the sample is held by the ten biggest clonotypes.

This chain joins TRBV9 to TRBJ2-2; TRBD1 agrees with 7 junctional bases. Sequencing input: blood, either unsorted or a sorted T cell fraction (not recorded which). The clonotype originates from a male donor with ankylosing spondylitis or in good health (not recorded which). The nucleotide sequence is given as TGTGCCAGCAGCGGTCGGACAGGGAACACCGGGGAGCTGTTTTTT. Its amino acids are CASSGRTGNTGELFF. Beyond the CDR3, the reference TRBV9 and TRBJ2-2 genes provide the residues; the full variable domain reads: DSGVTQTPKHLITATGQRVTLRCSPRSGDLSVYWYQQSLDQGLQFLIQYYNGEERAKGNILERFSAQQFPDLHSELNLSSLELGDSALYFCASSGRTGNTGELFFGEGSRLTVL.